The T cell receptor beta chain described here comes from a study of CD8 T cells in ankylosing spondylitis. Study-level results: Reactive arthritis synovial fluid and blood previously showed some of these motif variants. The authors reported significant enrichment of disease-linked clones in matched ankylosing spondylitis synovial fluid.

The authors made TCR beta libraries by quantitative 5'-RACE with molecular barcodes. Using its own MiXCR run on the 5' RACE reads, TCRdb lists one record per CDR3 protein. Altogether around 340,000 distinct CDR3 sequences are present, about 14% being singletons, with the ten largest covering roughly 1.1%. Germline CDR1 reads SGHRS; CDR2 reads YFSETQ. CDR3 length equals 15 residues. V was cut by 4 bases and J by 1 base, with 11 bases left in between. A remark on this clonotype: Its matching antigen is unknown.

The chain combines TRBV5-1 with TRBJ2-2; the D gene could be TRBD1 or TRBD2 (5 bases each). The source is a male donor with ankylosing spondylitis or in good health (not recorded which). The sample consisted of blood, either unsorted or a sorted T cell fraction (not recorded which). The CDR3 coding sequence is TGCGCCAGCAGCGATGGGGCGGGGAACACCGGGGAGCTGTTTTTT. It specifies CASSDGAGNTGELFF.